This T cell receptor beta chain is drawn from a study of memory B cells and T cells in multiple sclerosis. Study-wide points: Compartments had unequal clone-set sizes, affecting shared clonotype counts.

After stimulus-free culture, autoproliferating CFSE-dim and non-proliferating CFSE-high T cells were sequenced separately. Pooled replicate wells came from around 5x10^7 CFSE-labeled PBMCs cultured 6 to 8 days without stimulus. Without exogenous stimuli, 0.45 to 0.55 uM CFSE-labeled PBMCs were cultured serum-free. The protocol was immunoSEQ multiplex PCR, while the TCRdb copy is restricted to in-frame clones and leaves out a portion. This table holds 25,000 to 35,000 clones, roughly 82% found once. In the case of this clone: What it recognizes is unknown.

This CDR3 has 13 amino acids. V lost 6 bases, J lost 2 bases, and 7 bases stayed unmatched. Germline assignment: CDR1 SQVTM and CDR2 ANQGSEA. Sequencing used PBMCs from blood kept in culture. This rearrangement joins TRBV29-1 to TRBJ2-7, with 7 bases matching TRBD1. The receptor was isolated from a human donor with multiple sclerosis. CDR3 nucleotide sequence: TGCAGCGTGTATAGTCAGGGGGCCTACGAGCAGTACTTC. It encodes CSVYSQGAYEQYF.